Included here is one T cell receptor beta chain sequence, with context. Its specificity is unknown. In the original processing: Filtering differed since immunoSEQ provided only junctions, with no quality scores. Data came from immunoSEQ multiplex PCR; TCRdb stores just in-frame clones and leaves some out. That table furnishes V, J and clone size, whereas the DNA furnished D and trimming. The sample consists of approximately 1.9 million clones, just over 90% of them appearing once. CD45RO-negative cells were positively selected for CCR7, leaving out terminally differentiated effector memory CD45RA+ cells. The V gene's germline CDR1 is MDHEN and CDR2 SYDVKM. The CDR3 is 16 residues long. V trimming: 4 bases; J trimming: 7 bases; junction bases outside the gene matches: 9. The data are from a study of shared clonotypes between healthy human individuals. Study-wide background: Per donor, three plates held CD4 naive cells, three held CD4 memory, two held CD8 naive and one held CD8 memory.

Regarding the study as a whole: Naive subsets generally had larger estimated richness than memory subsets. Among donors, sharing of clonotypes was expected to be affected by sequencing depth.

The sample consisted of naive CD8+ T cells from PBMCs. The genes are TRBV28 and TRBJ2-2; 10 bases line up with TRBD2. This TCR came from a man between 18 and 29 years old in good health. Some clones in this sample may be carry-over from other donors' samples. CDR3 coding DNA: TGTGCCAGCAGTTCGGAGTTAGCGGGAGGAGGCGGGGAGCTGTTTTTT. It yields the protein CASSSELAGGGGELFF. Full variable domain (outside the CDR3, taken from reference TRBV28 and TRBJ2-2): DVKVTQSSRYLVKRTGEKVFLECVQDMDHENMFWYRQDPGLGLRLIYFSYDVKMKEKGDIPEGYSVSREKKERFSLILESASTNQTSMYLCASSSELAGGGGELFFGEGSRLTVL.